This T cell receptor beta chain derives from a study of sequential checkpoint blockade in melanoma. Germline CDR1 is SGDLS and CDR2 is YYNGEE. Trimming took 1 base from V and 6 from J; bases not matched to a gene: 13. This CDR3 contains 18 residues. As for treatment: randomized to nivolumab then ipilimumab (arm A) or the reverse (arm B). The table came from immunoSEQ multiplex PCR; TCRdb's copy has only in-frame clones and leaves some out. The repertoire holds fewer than 40,000 clones, with 88% as singletons. The gene calls are TRBV9 and TRBJ2-2, with 9 bases matching TRBD1. This clonotype was sampled from a human donor with melanoma. The sample here was CD8+ T cells sorted from blood (inferred from file names), taken from a patient given nivolumab and ipilimumab in sequence. The CDR3 here is CASSVTLSGTGLPGELFF. CDR3 bases: TGTGCCAGCAGCGTAACGCTATCCGGGACAGGGTTGCCCGGGGAGCTGTTTTTT.